Each of the 19 T cell receptor beta chains below was sequenced from the same sample in a study of cytomegalovirus exposure and HLA in healthy donors. 13 Jbeta primers and 60 Vbeta primers were used for the PCR. Produced via immunoSEQ multiplex PCR; TCRdb's table is partial and in-frame only. The sample contains around 140,000 clones, more than 70% of which appear only once. The sample comprised PBMCs. These receptors came from a woman aged 55-70 years in good health and CMV-seronegative.

In this sample, this clone turned up a few times. The chain employs TRBV5-1 and TRBJ1-2; D is possibly TRBD1 (5 bases). The CDR3 is made up of 14 amino acids. In germline, CDR1 is SGHRS, CDR2 YFSETQ. The V and J ends lost 4 bases and 2 bases respectively, with 12 bases between them. CDR3 region: CASSLFPGNYGYTF. The CDR3 nucleotides read TGCGCCAGCAGCCTATTCCCAGGGAACTATGGCTACACCTTC.

V gene TRBV4-1 combines with J gene TRBJ2-3; D may be TRBD1 (6 bases). The CDR3 sequence is 17 residues long. Looked up from germline, CDR1 is MGHRA and CDR2 is YSYEKL. V lost 0 bases and J 3 bases, leaving 16 bases between the germline ends. DNA for the CDR3: TGCGCCAGCAGCCAAGAGGGGGCCTTTGGCCCGACAGATACGCAGTATTTT. Amino acids: CASSQEGAFGPTDTQYF.

The gene calls are TRBV5-6 and TRBJ2-7; D is ambiguous. The germline V gene has CDR1 SGHDT and CDR2 YYEEEE. V was cut by 1 base and J by 4 bases, with 3 bases left in between. The CDR3 sequence is 11 residues long. The CDR3 sequence: CASSLRYEQYF. In DNA form, the CDR3 reads TGTGCCAGCAGCTTGCGGTACGAGCAGTACTTC.

The chain joins TRBV2 to TRBJ2-1, with D maybe TRBD2 (7 bases). CDR3 size: 14 residues. V was trimmed by 7 bases and J by 2 bases, leaving 12 bases between them. Per the germline V gene, CDR1 is SNHLY and CDR2 is FYNNEI. The CDR3, as DNA: TGTGCCAGCACCGAGGGGGGGACCTACAATGAGCAGTTCTTC. This sequence encodes CASTEGGTYNEQFF.

The chain combines TRBV6-1 with TRBJ2-2, with a possible D match to TRBD1 (6 bases). CDR3 size: 14 residues. V lost 6 bases, J lost 0 bases, and 8 bases lay in between. Germline CDR1 MNHNS, CDR2 SASEGT. The CDR3 sequence: CASRSGANTGELFF. CDR3 in DNA: TGTGCCAGCAGATCAGGGGCGAACACCGGGGAGCTGTTTTTT.

The chain joins TRBV18 to TRBJ1-2; D perhaps matches TRBD1 (6 bases). The germline gives CDR1 KGHSH, CDR2 LQKENI. Trimming cost V 3 bases and J 4 bases, with 12 bases left between them. CDR3 size: 14 residues. The CDR3 DNA is TGTGCCAGCTCACCCGAACAGGGCGGCTATGGCTACACCTTC. Its translation: CASSPEQGGYGYTF.

The chain links TRBV2 to TRBJ1-6, with D hard to call. CDR3 length: 15 amino acids. CDR1 SNHLY and CDR2 FYNNEI come from the germline V gene. Trimming pared 0 bases from V and 7 bases from J, leaving 10 bases between. CDR3 nucleotides: TGTGCCAGCAGTGAAGCGCGGGCGAGGAATTCACCCCTCCACTTT. Translation gives CASSEARARNSPLHF.

J is TRBJ2-5 and V is TRBV5-1, with 9 bases lining up with TRBD2. The V and J ends lost 0 bases and 4 bases, in that order; junction bases with no gene match: 7. CDR1 and CDR2 from the germline V gene are SGHRS and YFSETQ. The CDR3 sequence is 16 residues long. CDR3 in amino acids: CASSLEGGRAGETQYF. The CDR3, as DNA: TGCGCCAGCAGCTTGGAGGGCGGGAGGGCCGGAGAGACCCAGTACTTC.

This chain uses TRBV5-1 with TRBJ2-2; the match to TRBD2 covers 9 bases. Per the germline V gene, CDR1 is SGHRS and CDR2 is YFSETQ. The CDR3 has 15 amino acids. J gave up 2 bases and V 6 bases, and 5 bases lay outside the gene matches. Written as DNA, the CDR3 is TGCGCCAGCATATGGCTAGCGGGAAACACCGGGGAGCTGTTTTTT. Its translation is CASIWLAGNTGELFF.

As concerns this clone: An end of the junction does not agree with germline; a read error may underlie this. The rearrangement joins TRBV7-7 to TRBJ2-1; D unclear. CDR1 and CDR2 from the germline V gene are SSHAT and FNYEAQ (reference sequence). CDR3 size: 15 residues. In DNA, the CDR3 is TGTGCTAGCAGCCTGACACGTAGCTCCTACAATGAGCAGTTCTTC. Protein sequence: CASSLTRSSYNEQFF.

This clone turned up a few times. This chain uses TRBV5-4 with TRBJ2-1; 13 nucleotides align to TRBD2. In germline, CDR1 is SGHNT, CDR2 YYREEE (reference sequence). V lost 4 bases, J lost 6 bases, and 7 bases stayed unmatched. CDR3 length: 16 amino acids. CDR3 region: CASSRTSGSFGNEQFF. The CDR3 region has the DNA TGTGCCAGCAGCAGGACTAGCGGGAGCTTCGGCAATGAGCAGTTCTTC.

The chain carries TRBV19 and TRBJ2-2; 9 bases match TRBD2. The V segment lost 2 bases and the J segment 1 base; nucleotides outside the gene matches: 5. There are 17 residues in the CDR3. The germline gives CDR1 LNHDA, CDR2 SQIVND (reference sequence). In nucleotides, the CDR3 is TGTGCCAGTAGTATATCACTAGCGGGCGTGAACACCGGGGAGCTGTTTTTT. Translated: CASSISLAGVNTGELFF.

The genes are TRBV7-2 and TRBJ1-1; D is ambiguous. There are 17 residues in the CDR3. CDR1 and CDR2 (germline): SGHTA, FQGNSA. Trimming removed 2 bases at V and 0 bases at J, with 16 bases between. The CDR3 DNA reads TGTGCCAGCAGCTTAACAAAGGTCGGCAGCGTGAACACTGAAGCTTTCTTT. Protein product: CASSLTKVGSVNTEAFF.

The J gene is TRBJ1-1, the V gene TRBV2, with TRBD1 matching over 8 bases. The CDR3 totals 15 residues. Germline V gene data show CDR1 as SNHLY and CDR2 as FYNNEI. V lost 5 bases to trimming and J lost 4 bases; unmatched junction nucleotides: 9. This CDR3 reads CASSLQGDELTEAFF. The CDR3, as DNA: TGTGCCAGCAGTCTACAGGGGGACGAACTCACTGAAGCTTTCTTT.

The CDR3 DNA reads TGTGCCAGCAGTGATTGGACAGGGGACGAGACCCAGTACTTC. It specifies CASSDWTGDETQYF. The chain recombines TRBV6-1 with TRBJ2-5, with 9 bases aligning to TRBD1. The CDR3 spans 14 residues. The V gene's germline CDR1 is MNHNS and CDR2 SASEGT. J lost 5 bases, V lost 3 bases, and 4 bases had no gene match.

The V call is TRBV2, the J call TRBJ2-2, with 7 bases that match TRBD1. With V trimmed by 4 bases and J by 3 bases, 2 bases remained unmatched. The germline V gene encodes CDR1 SNHLY and CDR2 FYNNEI. This CDR3 spans 14 amino acids. CDR3 coding DNA: TGTGCCAGCAGTGTACAGGGGCACACCGGGGAGCTGTTTTTT. Translation: CASSVQGHTGELFF.

CDR3 residues: CAAKRGSHTDTQYF. The CDR3 bases are TGTGCCGCCAAGAGGGGGTCCCACACAGATACGCAGTATTTT. The rearrangement joins TRBV30 to TRBJ2-3; weak D call: TRBD1 (6 bases). Germline lookup yields CDR1 GTSNPN and CDR2 SVGIG (reference sequence). V was clipped by 8 bases and J by 2 bases, with 17 bases between them. CDR3 length equals 14 residues.

The J gene is TRBJ2-5, the V gene TRBV28, with D possibly being TRBD1 (5 bases). CDR3 length equals 15 residues. The V end lost 3 bases, the J end lost 4 bases, and 15 bases lay between the germline ends. The V gene's germline CDR1 is MDHEN and CDR2 SYDVKM. CDR3 sequence reads: CASSFDQGRVETQYF. CDR3 sequence (DNA): TGTGCCAGCAGTTTTGATCAGGGTCGGGTAGAGACCCAGTACTTC.

This clone has just one count. The junction and the germline gene differ at one end; a read error may be behind it. This rearrangement joins TRBV7-7 to TRBJ2-1; 13 bases fit TRBD2. The CDR3 is 15 residues long. CDR1 is SSHAT, CDR2 FNYEAQ, per germline (reference sequence). The CDR3 bases are TGTGCTAGCAGCGGGGGACTAGCGGGGAATACTGAGCAGTTCTTC. Protein sequence: CASSGGLAGNTEQFF. Full variable domain (missing parts from reference TRBV7-7 and TRBJ2-1): GAGVSQSPRYKVTKRGQDVTLRCDPISSHATLYWYQQALGQGPEFLTYFNYEAQPDKSGLPSDRFSAERPEGSISTLTIQRTEQRDSAMYRCASSGGLAGNTEQFFGPGTRLTVL.